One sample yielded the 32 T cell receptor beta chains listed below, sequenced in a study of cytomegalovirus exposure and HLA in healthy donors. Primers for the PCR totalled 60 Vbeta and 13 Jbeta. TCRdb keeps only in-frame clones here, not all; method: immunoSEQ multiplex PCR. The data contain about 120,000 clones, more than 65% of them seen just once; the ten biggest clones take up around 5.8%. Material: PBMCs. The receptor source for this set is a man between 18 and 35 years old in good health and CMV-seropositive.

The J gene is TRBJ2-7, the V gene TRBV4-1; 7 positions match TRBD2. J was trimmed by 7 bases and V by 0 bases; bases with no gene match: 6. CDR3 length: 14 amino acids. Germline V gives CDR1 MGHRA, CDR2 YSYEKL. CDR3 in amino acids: CASSQEAGSGEQYF. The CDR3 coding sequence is TGCGCCAGCAGCCAAGAAGCGGGGTCAGGTGAGCAGTACTTC.

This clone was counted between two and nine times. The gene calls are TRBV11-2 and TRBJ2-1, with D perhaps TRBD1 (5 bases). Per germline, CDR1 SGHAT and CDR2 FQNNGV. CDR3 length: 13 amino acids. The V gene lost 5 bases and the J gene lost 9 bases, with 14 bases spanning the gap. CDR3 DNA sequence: TGTGCCAGCAGCCCGCCTTGGGGCAGTGAGCAGTTCTTC. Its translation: CASSPPWGSEQFF.

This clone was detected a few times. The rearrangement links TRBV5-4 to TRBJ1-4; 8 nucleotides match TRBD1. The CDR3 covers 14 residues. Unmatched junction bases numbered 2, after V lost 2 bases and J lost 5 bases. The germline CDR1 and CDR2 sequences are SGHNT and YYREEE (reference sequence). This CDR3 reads CASSLRTGNEKLFF. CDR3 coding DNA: TGTGCCAGCAGCTTAAGGACAGGGAATGAAAAACTGTTTTTT.

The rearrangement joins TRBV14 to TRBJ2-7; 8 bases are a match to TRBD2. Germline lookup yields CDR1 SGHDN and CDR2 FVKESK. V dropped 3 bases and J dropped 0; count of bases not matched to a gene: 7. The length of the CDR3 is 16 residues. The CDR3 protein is CASSHWGAGDSYEQYF. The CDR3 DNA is TGTGCCAGCAGCCATTGGGGAGCGGGGGACTCCTACGAGCAGTACTTC.

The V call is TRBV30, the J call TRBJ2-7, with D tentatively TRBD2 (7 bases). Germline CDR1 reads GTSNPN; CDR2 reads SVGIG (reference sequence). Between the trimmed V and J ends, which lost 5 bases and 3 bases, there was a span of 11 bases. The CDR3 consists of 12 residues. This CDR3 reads CAWGGAGYEQYF. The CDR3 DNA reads TGTGCCTGGGGGGGGGCGGGCTACGAGCAGTACTTC.

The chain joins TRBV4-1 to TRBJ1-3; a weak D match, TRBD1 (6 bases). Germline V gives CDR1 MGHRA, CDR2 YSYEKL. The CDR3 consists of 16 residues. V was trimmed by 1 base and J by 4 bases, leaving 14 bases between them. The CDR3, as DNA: TGCGCCAGCAGCCAAGTAGGGGGTCGTGGCGGAAACACCATATATTTT. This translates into CASSQVGGRGGNTIYF.

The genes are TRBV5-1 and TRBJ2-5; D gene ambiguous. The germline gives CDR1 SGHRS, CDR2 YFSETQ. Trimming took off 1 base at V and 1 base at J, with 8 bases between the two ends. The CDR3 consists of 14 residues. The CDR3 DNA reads TGCGCCAGCAGCTTGCAGGCCCCCCAAGAGACCCAGTACTTC. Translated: CASSLQAPQETQYF.

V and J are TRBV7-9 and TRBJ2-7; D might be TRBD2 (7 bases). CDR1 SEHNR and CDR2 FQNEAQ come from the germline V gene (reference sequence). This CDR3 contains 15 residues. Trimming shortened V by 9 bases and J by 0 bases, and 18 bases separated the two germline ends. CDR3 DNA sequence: TGTGCCAGTGGGGGGAGGGGGGAGGACTCCTACGAGCAGTACTTC. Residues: CASGGRGEDSYEQYF.

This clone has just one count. CDR3 sequence: CATKGTGGYEQYF. The CDR3, as DNA: TGTGCCACCAAGGGGACAGGGGGATACGAGCAGTACTTC. The rearrangement joins TRBV28 to TRBJ2-7; the match to TRBD1 covers 11 bases. The CDR3 is made up of 13 amino acids. The V segment lost 10 bases and the J segment 4 bases; nucleotides outside the gene matches: 6. Germline CDR1 MDHEN, CDR2 SYDVKM.

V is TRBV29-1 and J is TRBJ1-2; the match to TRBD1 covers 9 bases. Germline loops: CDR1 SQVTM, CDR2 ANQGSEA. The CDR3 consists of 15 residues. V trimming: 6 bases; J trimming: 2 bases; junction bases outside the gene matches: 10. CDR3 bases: TGCAGCGTCCCCACCGGGACAGGGATAAACTATGGCTACACCTTC. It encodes CSVPTGTGINYGYTF.

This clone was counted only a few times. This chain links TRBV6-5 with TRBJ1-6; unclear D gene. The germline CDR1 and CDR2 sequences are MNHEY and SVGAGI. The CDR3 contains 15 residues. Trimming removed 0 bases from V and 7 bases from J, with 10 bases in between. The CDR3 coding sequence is TGTGCCAGCAGTTACTCTGCGGATCGCAATTCACCCCTCCACTTT. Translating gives CASSYSADRNSPLHF.

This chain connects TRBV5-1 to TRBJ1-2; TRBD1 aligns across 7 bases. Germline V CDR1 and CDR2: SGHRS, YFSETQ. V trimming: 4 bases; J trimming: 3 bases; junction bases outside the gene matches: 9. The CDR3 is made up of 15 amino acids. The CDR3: CASSPPAGGDYGYTF. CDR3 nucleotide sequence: TGCGCCAGCAGCCCCCCGGCAGGGGGTGACTATGGCTACACCTTC. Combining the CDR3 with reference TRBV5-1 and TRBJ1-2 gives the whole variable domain KAGVTQTPRYLIKTRGQQVTLSCSPISGHRSVSWYQQTPGQGLQFLFEYFSETQRNKGNFPGRFSGRQFSNSRSEMNVSTLELGDSALYLCASSPPAGGDYGYTFGSGTRLTVV.

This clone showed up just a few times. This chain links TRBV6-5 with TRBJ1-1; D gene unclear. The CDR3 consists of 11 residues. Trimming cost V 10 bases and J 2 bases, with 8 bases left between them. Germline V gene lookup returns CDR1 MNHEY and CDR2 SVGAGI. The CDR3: CATLANTEAFF. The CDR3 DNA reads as TGTGCCACCTTAGCCAACACTGAAGCTTTCTTT.

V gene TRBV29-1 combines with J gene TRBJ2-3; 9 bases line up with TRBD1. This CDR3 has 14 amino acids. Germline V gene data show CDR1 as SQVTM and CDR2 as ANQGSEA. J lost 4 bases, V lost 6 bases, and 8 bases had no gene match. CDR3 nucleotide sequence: TGCAGCGTGCCCTACAGGGGGCGGCCAGATACGCAGTATTTT. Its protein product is CSVPYRGRPDTQYF.

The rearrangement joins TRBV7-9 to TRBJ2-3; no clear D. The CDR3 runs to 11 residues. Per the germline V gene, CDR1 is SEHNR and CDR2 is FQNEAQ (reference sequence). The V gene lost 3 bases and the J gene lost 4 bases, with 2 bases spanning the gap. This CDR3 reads CASSFADTQYF. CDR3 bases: TGTGCCAGCAGCTTCGCAGATACGCAGTATTTT.

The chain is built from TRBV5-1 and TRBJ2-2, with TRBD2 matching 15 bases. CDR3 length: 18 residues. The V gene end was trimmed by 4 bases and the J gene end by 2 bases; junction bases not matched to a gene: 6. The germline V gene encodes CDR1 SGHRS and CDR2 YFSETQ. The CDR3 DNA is TGCGCCAGCAGCGCCGGGGGACTAGCGGGAGGTAACACCGGGGAGCTGTTTTTT. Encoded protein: CASSAGGLAGGNTGELFF. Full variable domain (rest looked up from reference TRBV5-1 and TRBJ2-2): KAGVTQTPRYLIKTRGQQVTLSCSPISGHRSVSWYQQTPGQGLQFLFEYFSETQRNKGNFPGRFSGRQFSNSRSEMNVSTLELGDSALYLCASSAGGLAGGNTGELFFGEGSRLTVL.

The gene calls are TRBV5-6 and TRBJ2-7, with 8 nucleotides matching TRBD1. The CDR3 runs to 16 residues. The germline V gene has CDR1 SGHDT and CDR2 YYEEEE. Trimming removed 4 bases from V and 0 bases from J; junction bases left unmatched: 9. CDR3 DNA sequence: TGTGCCAGCAGCATGCCCAGGGGGCGAAACTCCTACGAGCAGTACTTC. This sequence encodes CASSMPRGRNSYEQYF.

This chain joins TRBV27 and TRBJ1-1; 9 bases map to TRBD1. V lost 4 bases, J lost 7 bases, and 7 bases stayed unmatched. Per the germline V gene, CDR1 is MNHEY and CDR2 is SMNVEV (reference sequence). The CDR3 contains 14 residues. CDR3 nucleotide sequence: TGTGCCAGCAGTTCCAGAGACAGGGGGAATGAAGCTTTCTTT. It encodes CASSSRDRGNEAFF.

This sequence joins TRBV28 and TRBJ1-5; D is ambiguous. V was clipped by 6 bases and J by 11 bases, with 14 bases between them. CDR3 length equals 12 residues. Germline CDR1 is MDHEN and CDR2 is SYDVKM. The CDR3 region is CASSQAPSSQHF. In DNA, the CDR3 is TGTGCCAGCAGCCAAGCACCGAGTTCCCAGCATTTT. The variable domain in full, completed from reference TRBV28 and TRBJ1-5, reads DVKVTQSSRYLVKRTGEKVFLECVQDMDHENMFWYRQDPGLGLRLIYFSYDVKMKEKGDIPEGYSVSREKKERFSLILESASTNQTSMYLCASSQAPSSQHFGDGTRLSIL.

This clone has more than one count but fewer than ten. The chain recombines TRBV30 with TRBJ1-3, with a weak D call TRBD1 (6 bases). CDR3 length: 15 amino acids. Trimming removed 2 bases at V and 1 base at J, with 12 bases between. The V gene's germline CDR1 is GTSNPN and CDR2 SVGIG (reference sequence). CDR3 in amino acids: CAWSRGGSSGNTIYF. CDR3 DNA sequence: TGTGCCTGGAGTAGAGGGGGATCGTCTGGAAACACCATATATTTT.

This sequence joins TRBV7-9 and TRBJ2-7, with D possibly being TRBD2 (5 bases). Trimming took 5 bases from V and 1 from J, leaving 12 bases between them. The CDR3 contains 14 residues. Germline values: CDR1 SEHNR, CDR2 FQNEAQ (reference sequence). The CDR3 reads CASSLTTTSYEQYF. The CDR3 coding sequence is TGTGCCAGCAGCCTCACGACTACGTCCTACGAGCAGTACTTC.

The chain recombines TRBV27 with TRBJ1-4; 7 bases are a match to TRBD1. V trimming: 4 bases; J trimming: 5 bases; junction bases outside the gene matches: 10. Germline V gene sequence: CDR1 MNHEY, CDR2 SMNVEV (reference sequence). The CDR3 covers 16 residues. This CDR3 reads CASSSPRTGPNEKLFF. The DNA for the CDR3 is TGTGCCAGCAGTTCACCTAGGACAGGACCAAATGAAAAACTGTTTTTT.

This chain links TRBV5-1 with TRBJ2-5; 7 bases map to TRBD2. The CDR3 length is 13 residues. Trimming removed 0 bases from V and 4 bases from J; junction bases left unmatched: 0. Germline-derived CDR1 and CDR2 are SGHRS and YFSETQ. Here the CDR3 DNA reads TGCGCCAGCAGCTTGGCTAGCGGAGAGACCCAGTACTTC. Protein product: CASSLASGETQYF.

The chain's CDR3 is CASTPGITGELFF. DNA of the CDR3: TGTGCCAGCACCCCAGGGATTACCGGGGAGCTGTTTTTT. This chain joins TRBV28 and TRBJ2-2, with D tentatively TRBD1 (5 bases). The V and J ends lost 7 bases and 5 bases respectively, with 11 bases between them. Looked up from germline, CDR1 is MDHEN and CDR2 is SYDVKM. The CDR3 contains 13 residues. Supplemented by reference TRBV28 and TRBJ2-2, the full variable domain reads DVKVTQSSRYLVKRTGEKVFLECVQDMDHENMFWYRQDPGLGLRLIYFSYDVKMKEKGDIPEGYSVSREKKERFSLILESASTNQTSMYLCASTPGITGELFFGEGSRLTVL.

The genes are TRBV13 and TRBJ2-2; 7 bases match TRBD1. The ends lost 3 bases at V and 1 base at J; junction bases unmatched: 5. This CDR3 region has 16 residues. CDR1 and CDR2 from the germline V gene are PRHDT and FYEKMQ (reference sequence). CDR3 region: CASSLPQGRNTGELFF. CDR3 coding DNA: TGTGCCAGCAGCTTGCCACAGGGGAGGAACACCGGGGAGCTGTTTTTT.

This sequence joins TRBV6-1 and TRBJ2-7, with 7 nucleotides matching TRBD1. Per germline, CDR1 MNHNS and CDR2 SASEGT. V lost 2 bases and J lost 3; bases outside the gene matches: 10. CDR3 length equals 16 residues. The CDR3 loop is CASSERTGTVFYEQYF. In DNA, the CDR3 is TGTGCCAGCAGTGAACGAACCGGGACAGTCTTCTACGAGCAGTACTTC.

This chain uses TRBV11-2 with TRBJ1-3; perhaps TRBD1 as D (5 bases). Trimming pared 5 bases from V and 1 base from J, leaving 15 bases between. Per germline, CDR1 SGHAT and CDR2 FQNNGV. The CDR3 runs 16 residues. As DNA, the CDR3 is TGTGCCAGCAGCCCCTACCTCGGGGGATCTGGAAACACCATATATTTT. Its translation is CASSPYLGGSGNTIYF.

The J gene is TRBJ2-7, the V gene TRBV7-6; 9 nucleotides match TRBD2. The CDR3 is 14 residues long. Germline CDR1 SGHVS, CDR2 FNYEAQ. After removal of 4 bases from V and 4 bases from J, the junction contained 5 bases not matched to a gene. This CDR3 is CASSSMREGYEQYF. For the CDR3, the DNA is TGTGCCAGCAGCTCCATGCGGGAGGGGTACGAGCAGTACTTC.

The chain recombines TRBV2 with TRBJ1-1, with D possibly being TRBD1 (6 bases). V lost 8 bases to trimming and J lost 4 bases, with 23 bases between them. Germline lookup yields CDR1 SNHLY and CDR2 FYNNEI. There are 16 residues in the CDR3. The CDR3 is CASGGGTLRRGTEAFF. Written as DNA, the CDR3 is TGTGCCAGCGGGGGGGGGACACTACGACGGGGCACTGAAGCTTTCTTT.

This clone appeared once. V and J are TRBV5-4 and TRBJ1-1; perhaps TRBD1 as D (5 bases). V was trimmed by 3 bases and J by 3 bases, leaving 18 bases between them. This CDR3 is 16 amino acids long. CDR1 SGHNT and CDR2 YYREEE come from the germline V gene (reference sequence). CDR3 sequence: CASSSSRAGGYTEAFF. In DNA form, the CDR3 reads TGTGCCAGCAGCTCCTCCCGGGCCGGGGGGTACACTGAAGCTTTCTTT. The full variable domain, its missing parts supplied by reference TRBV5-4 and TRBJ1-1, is ETGVTQSPTHLIKTRGQQVTLRCSSQSGHNTVSWYQQALGQGPQFIFQYYREEENGRGNFPPRFSGLQFPNYSSELNVNALELDDSALYLCASSSSRAGGYTEAFFGQGTRLTVV.

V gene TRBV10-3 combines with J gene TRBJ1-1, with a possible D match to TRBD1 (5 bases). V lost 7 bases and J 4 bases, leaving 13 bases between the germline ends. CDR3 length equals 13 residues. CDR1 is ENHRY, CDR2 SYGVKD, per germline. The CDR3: CAINPSGGTEAFF. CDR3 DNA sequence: TGTGCCATCAATCCTTCCGGGGGCACTGAAGCTTTCTTT.

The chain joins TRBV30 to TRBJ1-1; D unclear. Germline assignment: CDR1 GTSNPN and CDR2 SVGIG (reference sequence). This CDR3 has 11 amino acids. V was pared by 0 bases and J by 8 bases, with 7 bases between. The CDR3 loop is CAWSVQTEAFF. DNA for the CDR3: TGTGCCTGGAGTGTACAAACAGAAGCTTTCTTT.